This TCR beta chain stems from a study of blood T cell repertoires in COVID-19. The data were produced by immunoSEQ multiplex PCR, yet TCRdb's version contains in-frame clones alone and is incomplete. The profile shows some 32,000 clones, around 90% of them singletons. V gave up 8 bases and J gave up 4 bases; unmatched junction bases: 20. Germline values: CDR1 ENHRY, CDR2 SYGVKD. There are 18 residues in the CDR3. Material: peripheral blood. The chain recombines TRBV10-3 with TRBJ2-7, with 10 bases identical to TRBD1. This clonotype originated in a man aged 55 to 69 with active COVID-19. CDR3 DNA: TGTGCCATCGGTACACTAGCGCGGGACAGGGGATTCGGGTACGAGCAGTACTTC. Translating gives CAIGTLARDRGFGYEQYF.